This TCR beta chain comes out of a study of blood T cell repertoires in COVID-19. Data came from immunoSEQ multiplex PCR; TCRdb stores just in-frame clones and leaves some out. Of more than 200,000 clones detected, around four fifths appear once; the ten largest clones hold under 5%. The sample was peripheral blood. The source is a man in his sixties with acute or convalescent COVID-19.

CDR3 bases: TGTGCCAGCAGCTCCGCCTCGCTAGCGGGGGGGTACAATGAGCAGTTCTTC. Amino acids: CASSSASLAGGYNEQFF. The chain combines TRBV7-9 with TRBJ2-1, with 12 bases matching TRBD2. The CDR3 spans 17 residues. Trimming cost V 4 bases and J 4 bases; bases outside gene matches: 8. Germline V gene lookup returns CDR1 SEHNR and CDR2 FQNEAQ (reference sequence).